This T cell receptor (beta chain) derives from a study of CD8+CD57+ T cells in acquired aplastic anemia. Regarding the study as a whole: The study found no significant CD8+ Simpson's diversity difference between patients and controls. Twenty-nine shared CD8+ CDR3s appeared highly expressed within patients' immunodominant clones.

TCR beta VDJ combinations and CDR3 sequences were profiled from genomic DNA. TCRdb recomputed calls from the reads with MiXCR, one row per CDR3 protein. The profile covers 50,000 to 65,000 distinct CDR3 sequences, with approximately 50% appearing a single time and approximately 15% taken by the ten largest. Within the sample, this clonotype is medium-sized (0.01 to 0.1%). Its antigen is as yet unknown. The sequenced patients had an expansion of CD8+CD57+ cells seen by flow cytometry. All participating patients were living with severe acquired aplastic anemia. No therapy was given to patients before blood sampling. CDR3 length: 15 residues. V lost 5 bases, J lost 5 bases, and 18 bases lay in between. Looked up from germline, CDR1 is SGHVS and CDR2 is FNYEAQ.

The sequencing sample was made of sorted CD4+, CD8+, or CD8+CD57+ T cells (not recorded which) from PBMCs. V gene TRBV7-6 combines with J gene TRBJ2-5, with D perhaps given as TRBD1 or TRBD2 (6 bases each). This TCR came from a human donor with aplastic anemia. CDR3 protein: CASSPRWGAGETQYF. In nucleotides, the CDR3 is TGTGCCAGCAGCCCGCGTTGGGGGGCCGGGGAGACCCAGTACTTC.